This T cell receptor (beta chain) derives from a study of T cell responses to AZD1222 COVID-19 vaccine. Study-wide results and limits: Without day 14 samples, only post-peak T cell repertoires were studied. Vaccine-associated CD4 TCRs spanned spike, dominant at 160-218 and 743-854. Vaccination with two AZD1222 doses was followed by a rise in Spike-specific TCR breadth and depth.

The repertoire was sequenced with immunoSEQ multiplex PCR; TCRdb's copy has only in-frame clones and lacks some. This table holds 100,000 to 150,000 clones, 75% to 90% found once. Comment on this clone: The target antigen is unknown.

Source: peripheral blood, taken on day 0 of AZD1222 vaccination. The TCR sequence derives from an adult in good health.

The CDR3 protein is CASSEFGAGYGYTF. Here the CDR3 DNA reads TGTGCCAGCAGTGAATTTGGGGCTGGCTATGGCTACACCTTC. The chain couples TRBV6-1 to TRBJ1-2, with TRBD1 as a possible D gene (5 bases). Trimming left V 2 bases short and J 4 bases short, with 11 bases between. The CDR3 totals 14 residues. Germline-derived CDR1 and CDR2 are MNHNS and SASEGT.